The 32 T cell receptor beta chains given below trace back to one sample, sequenced in a study of cytomegalovirus exposure and HLA in healthy donors. Clones were read by immunoSEQ multiplex PCR, and TCRdb kept only the in-frame ones, dropping some. The profile covers 200,000 to 300,000 clones, with about 90% appearing a single time and just over 3% taken by the ten largest. Sequenced sample: PBMCs. The source is a woman in her 30s in good health and CMV-seronegative.

The V gene is TRBV11-1, the J gene TRBJ2-5; 9 bases line up with TRBD2. CDR3 length: 15 residues. The V gene's germline CDR1 is SGHAT and CDR2 FQDESV (reference sequence). V was clipped by 5 bases and J by 5 bases; unmatched bases: 9. The CDR3 is CASSIQAGGLETQYF. The CDR3, as DNA: TGTGCCAGCAGCATCCAAGCGGGAGGTTTGGAGACCCAGTACTTC.

J is TRBJ1-1 and V is TRBV5-1; D is perhaps TRBD1 (5 bases). From germline, CDR1 is SGHRS and CDR2 YFSETQ. The CDR3 runs to 15 residues. The germline V and J ends were trimmed by 1 base and 4 bases, with 14 bases remaining between them. CDR3 coding DNA: TGCGCCAGCAGCTTGATGGGGGAGAGGGCCACTGAAGCTTTCTTT. Its translation: CASSLMGERATEAFF.

The chain links TRBV5-6 to TRBJ2-7; TRBD1 aligns across 9 bases. V gave up 2 bases and J gave up 4 bases; unmatched junction bases: 4. The CDR3 consists of 14 residues. Per germline, CDR1 SGHDT and CDR2 YYEEEE. The CDR3 DNA reads TGTGCCAGCAGCTTTGGGGACAGGGTGTACGAGCAGTACTTC. Translated, it gives CASSFGDRVYEQYF.

The genes are TRBV4-2 and TRBJ2-7; no clear D gene. V was shortened by 0 bases and J by 4 bases, with 7 bases between the two germline ends. The CDR3 consists of 13 residues. Per the germline V gene, CDR1 is LGHNA and CDR2 is YNFKEQ. The CDR3 loop is CASSQEYRYEQYF. The DNA for the CDR3 is TGTGCCAGCAGCCAAGAGTACAGATACGAGCAGTACTTC.

This chain joins TRBV5-1 and TRBJ1-1; D possibly corresponds to TRBD1 (5 bases). V shed 4 bases and J shed 5 bases, with 21 bases lying between them. The CDR3 has 16 residues. Germline CDR1 SGHRS, CDR2 YFSETQ. As DNA, the CDR3 is TGCGCCAGCAGCGCGGGGACGTGGGGCGTTGGAACTGAAGCTTTCTTT. This gives the protein CASSAGTWGVGTEAFF.

The chain combines TRBV9 with TRBJ2-5; 9 nucleotides agree with TRBD2. This CDR3 contains 16 residues. Germline values: CDR1 SGDLS, CDR2 YYNGEE. V lost 0 bases, J lost 5 bases, and 8 bases stayed unmatched. This chain's CDR3 is CASSVGIAGAGETQYF. The CDR3 DNA reads TGTGCCAGCAGCGTAGGTATAGCGGGAGCCGGTGAGACCCAGTACTTC.

The J gene is TRBJ2-1, the V gene TRBV29-1; D might be TRBD1 (5 bases). This CDR3 spans 13 amino acids. Trimming cost V 8 bases and J 4 bases, with 15 bases left between them. Germline CDR1 SQVTM, CDR2 ANQGSEA. The CDR3 region is CSQAAGWYNEQFF. Written as DNA, the CDR3 is TGCAGCCAGGCGGCAGGGTGGTACAATGAGCAGTTCTTC.

The chain couples TRBV9 to TRBJ2-7; TRBD1 matches at 8 bases. V dropped 0 bases and J dropped 4; count of bases not matched to a gene: 9. Germline V lookup: CDR1 SGDLS, CDR2 YYNGEE. This CDR3 spans 16 amino acids. CDR3 nucleotide sequence: TGTGCCAGCAGCGTAGGGCTGGGGACAGGCGTTTACGAGCAGTACTTC. This codes for CASSVGLGTGVYEQYF.

V is TRBV7-9 and J is TRBJ2-7; possibly TRBD2 for D (6 bases). The length of the CDR3 is 15 residues. With 4 bases removed from V and 2 bases from J, the gap between germline ends came to 15 bases. Germline CDR1 and CDR2: SEHNR and FQNEAQ (reference sequence). CDR3 loop: CASSSRDRGAYEQYF. As DNA, the CDR3 is TGTGCCAGCAGCTCCCGGGACCGCGGGGCCTACGAGCAGTACTTC. Complete variable domain (other parts from reference TRBV7-9 and TRBJ2-7): DTGVSQNPRHKITKRGQNVTFRCDPISEHNRLYWYRQTLGQGPEFLTYFQNEAQLEKSRLLSDRFSAERPKGSFSTLEIQRTEQGDSAMYLCASSSRDRGAYEQYFGPGTRLTVT.

The rearrangement links TRBV27 to TRBJ2-3; TRBD1 or TRBD2 may be the D gene (6 bases each). Trimming removed 0 bases from V and 0 bases from J, with 13 bases in between. CDR3 length equals 17 residues. CDR1 and CDR2 (germline): MNHEY, SMNVEV (reference sequence). The CDR3 region is CASSLSRGEYSTDTQYF. CDR3 coding DNA: TGTGCCAGCAGTTTATCGAGGGGGGAATACAGCACAGATACGCAGTATTTT.

The chain joins TRBV19 to TRBJ2-7, with 8 bases that match TRBD1. With 4 bases clipped from V and 3 bases from J, the junction kept 11 bases outside the gene matches. There are 16 residues in the CDR3. Germline CDR1 and CDR2: LNHDA and SQIVND (reference sequence). The CDR3 loop reads CASSTPGTGKYYEQYF. In DNA form, the CDR3 reads TGTGCCAGTAGTACCCCTGGGACAGGAAAATACTACGAGCAGTACTTC.

The V call is TRBV6-1, the J call TRBJ2-5, with 12 bases identical to TRBD2. Germline values: CDR1 MNHNS, CDR2 SASEGT. This CDR3 comprises 15 residues. Trimming at V came to 5 bases and at J to 5 bases, leaving 6 bases not matched to a gene. CDR3 residues: CASSKTSGRGETQYF. The CDR3 DNA reads as TGTGCCAGCAGTAAGACTAGCGGGAGAGGGGAGACCCAGTACTTC.

The rearrangement links TRBV2 to TRBJ2-7, with TRBD1 matching over 11 bases. The germline CDR1 and CDR2 sequences are SNHLY and FYNNEI. J lost 0 bases, V lost 5 bases, and 3 bases had no gene match. The CDR3 covers 15 residues. This CDR3 reads CASSTGTGGSYEQYF. In DNA form, the CDR3 reads TGTGCCAGCAGTACCGGGACAGGGGGCTCCTACGAGCAGTACTTC.

This sequence joins TRBV29-1 and TRBJ2-1; TRBD2 agrees at 7 bases. The CDR3 has 12 amino acids. Germline CDR1 SQVTM, CDR2 ANQGSEA. The V and J ends lost 7 bases and 6 bases, in that order; junction bases with no gene match: 6. The CDR3 DNA follows: TGCAGCGCTGCGCGGGGGAGCAATGAGCAGTTCTTC. It is translated as CSAARGSNEQFF.

J is TRBJ2-2 and V is TRBV25-1; 7 nucleotides match TRBD1. J lost 0 bases, V lost 1 base, and 2 bases had no gene match. Germline V CDR1 and CDR2: MGHDK, SYGVNS. This CDR3 is built from 16 residues. In nucleotides, the CDR3 is TGTGCCAGCAGTGAATCGGGACAGCCGAACACCGGGGAGCTGTTTTTT. Its translation: CASSESGQPNTGELFF.

The chain employs TRBV10-3 and TRBJ2-3; D unresolved. Trimming took 3 bases from V and 2 from J, leaving 9 bases between them. The CDR3 extends over 14 amino acids. Germline values: CDR1 ENHRY, CDR2 SYGVKD. CDR3 nucleotides: TGTGCCATCAGTGATAAGGGCAACACAGATACGCAGTATTTT. Its protein product is CAISDKGNTDTQYF.

DNA of the CDR3: TGTGCCAGCAAAAAACAGGGGGGTGAGCAGTTCTTC. Translating gives CASKKQGGEQFF. The chain carries TRBV6-1 and TRBJ2-1, with 8 bases matching TRBD1. The length of the CDR3 is 12 residues. Germline CDR1 and CDR2: MNHNS and SASEGT. Unmatched junction bases numbered 5, after V lost 7 bases and J lost 9 bases.

V gene TRBV1 combines with J gene TRBJ2-3; the table gives TRBD2 as D, unverified against the DNA. TRBV1 is a pseudogene segment. CDR3 length: 23 amino acids. The chain's CDR3 is CTSSPLGQALTSGRALGTDTQYF. The CDR3 DNA sequence: TGCACCAGCAGCCCTCTTGGGCAGGCACTTACTAGCGGGAGGGCCCTCGGAACAGATACGCAGTATTTT.

In its sample, this clone was seen once. The chain links TRBV27 to TRBJ2-7; 7 bases map to TRBD2. V lost 2 bases, J lost 1 base, and 8 bases stayed unmatched. Germline V CDR1 and CDR2: MNHEY, SMNVEV (reference sequence). The CDR3 consists of 16 residues. This CDR3 is CASSLTGTTISYEQYF. CDR3 nucleotides: TGTGCCAGCAGTTTAACGGGGACTACCATTTCCTACGAGCAGTACTTC.

The chain is built from TRBV25-1 and TRBJ2-5, with D unclear. The CDR3 runs 13 residues. Germline assignment: CDR1 MGHDK and CDR2 SYGVNS. V shed 2 bases and J shed 9 bases, with 13 bases lying between them. CDR3 residues: CASSEPGRVAQYF. CDR3 coding DNA: TGTGCCAGCAGTGAACCCGGACGCGTAGCCCAGTACTTC.

V and J are TRBV27 and TRBJ2-7, with 13 bases identical to TRBD2. Per germline, CDR1 MNHEY and CDR2 SMNVEV (reference sequence). J was trimmed by 0 bases and V by 0 bases; bases with no gene match: 5. The CDR3 covers 18 residues. This chain's CDR3 is CASSLSPGTSGASYEQYF. The CDR3 region has the DNA TGTGCCAGCAGTTTATCTCCCGGGACTAGCGGGGCCTCCTACGAGCAGTACTTC.

This clone was counted only a few times. This chain uses TRBV4-2 with TRBJ2-7; TRBD2 aligns across 7 bases. This CDR3 contains 17 residues. Trimming cost V 1 base and J 2 bases; bases outside gene matches: 11. Germline CDR1 is LGHNA and CDR2 is YNFKEQ. CDR3 in DNA: TGTGCCAGCAGCCAAGGGTTCGGACTAGTAATTCCCTACGAGCAGTACTTC. This encodes CASSQGFGLVIPYEQYF.

The chain recombines TRBV7-6 with TRBJ2-6; no definite D call. Germline-derived CDR1 and CDR2 are SGHVS and FNYEAQ. CDR3 length: 15 amino acids. V dropped 5 bases and J dropped 1 base, with 9 bases sitting between them. CDR3 residues: CASSLVSSGANVLTF. CDR3 sequence (DNA): TGTGCCAGCAGCCTTGTCTCTTCTGGGGCCAACGTCCTGACTTTC.

This chain connects TRBV5-1 to TRBJ1-1, with TRBD1 matching 7 bases. The junction had 7 bases not matched to a gene; V was cut back by 4 bases and J by 4 bases. Germline V gene data show CDR1 as SGHRS and CDR2 as YFSETQ. The CDR3 extends over 14 amino acids. The CDR3 reads CASSLTGQSTEAFF. CDR3 in DNA: TGCGCCAGCAGCCTGACGGGACAGAGCACTGAAGCTTTCTTT.

This clone was counted a single time. The chain links TRBV11-3 to TRBJ1-3, with D uncertain. With 5 bases removed from V and 0 bases from J, the gap between germline ends came to 11 bases. The CDR3 runs 15 residues. The germline V gene has CDR1 SGHNT and CDR2 YENEEA. The CDR3 loop is CASSPLRNSGNTIYF. The CDR3 DNA is TGTGCCAGCAGCCCACTCCGGAACTCTGGAAACACCATATATTTT. The full variable domain, in which reference TRBV11-3 and TRBJ1-3 provide the parts outside the CDR3, is EAGVVQSPRYKIIEKKQPVAFWCNPISGHNTLYWYLQNLGQGPELLIRYENEEAVDDSQLPKDRFSAERLKGVDSTLKIQPAELGDSAVYLCASSPLRNSGNTIYFGEGSWLTVV.

There are a few counts of this clone. The J gene is TRBJ2-7, the V gene TRBV7-2; the D is unclear. Germline-derived CDR1 and CDR2 are SGHTA and FQGNSA. V shed 4 bases and J shed 0 bases, with 10 bases lying between them. There are 14 residues in the CDR3. CDR3 region: CASSSNSLSYEQYF. The CDR3 DNA follows: TGTGCCAGCAGCTCGAACTCCCTCTCCTACGAGCAGTACTTC.

The V call is TRBV6-1, the J call TRBJ1-3; D ambiguous. The CDR3 is 14 residues long. The germline V gene encodes CDR1 MNHNS and CDR2 SASEGT. V lost 6 bases and J 0 bases, leaving 9 bases between the germline ends. CDR3: CASRTPISGNTIYF. The CDR3 coding sequence is TGTGCCAGCAGAACTCCGATCTCTGGAAACACCATATATTTT.

In its sample, this clone was seen once. The chain joins TRBV7-8 to TRBJ2-3; TRBD2 might be the D (6 bases). The germline gives CDR1 SGHVS, CDR2 FQNEAQ. The CDR3 extends over 15 amino acids. V lost 7 bases and J lost 2, with 16 bases in between. In DNA form, the CDR3 reads TGTGCCAGCAACGATCTTACTAGCAACACAGATACGCAGTATTTT. Residues: CASNDLTSNTDTQYF.

J is TRBJ1-1 and V is TRBV29-1; the match to TRBD1 covers 8 bases. Germline V CDR1 and CDR2: SQVTM, ANQGSEA. The CDR3 is 14 residues long. Trimming at V came to 3 bases and at J to 2 bases, leaving 5 bases not matched to a gene. CDR3 protein: CSVETGAINTEAFF. The CDR3 region has the DNA TGCAGCGTTGAGACAGGGGCGATTAACACTGAAGCTTTCTTT.

The rearrangement joins TRBV4-2 to TRBJ2-7; no clear D gene. Germline loops: CDR1 LGHNA, CDR2 YNFKEQ. This CDR3 region has 15 residues. Trimming took 1 base from V and 4 from J, leaving 14 bases between them. CDR3 DNA: TGTGCCAGCAGCCAAGTTTTGGGAAGTGGATACGAGCAGTACTTC. It is translated as CASSQVLGSGYEQYF.

The CDR3 DNA is TGTGCCAGCAGCCCGCCGCAACTGACCCACTACGAGCAGTACTTC. It yields the protein CASSPPQLTHYEQYF. The chain recombines TRBV5-8 with TRBJ2-7; no firm D call. Trimming stripped 4 bases from V and 3 bases from J, with 17 bases between. The CDR3 has 15 residues. Per germline, CDR1 SGHTS and CDR2 YDEGEE.

The chain has TRBV5-1 and TRBJ2-5; D is possibly TRBD2 (6 bases). V was clipped by 0 bases and J by 3 bases, with 9 bases between them. The CDR3 totals 14 residues. Germline values: CDR1 SGHRS, CDR2 YFSETQ. The CDR3 loop reads CASSLGIAEETQYF. DNA of the CDR3: TGCGCCAGCAGCTTGGGAATAGCGGAAGAGACCCAGTACTTC.